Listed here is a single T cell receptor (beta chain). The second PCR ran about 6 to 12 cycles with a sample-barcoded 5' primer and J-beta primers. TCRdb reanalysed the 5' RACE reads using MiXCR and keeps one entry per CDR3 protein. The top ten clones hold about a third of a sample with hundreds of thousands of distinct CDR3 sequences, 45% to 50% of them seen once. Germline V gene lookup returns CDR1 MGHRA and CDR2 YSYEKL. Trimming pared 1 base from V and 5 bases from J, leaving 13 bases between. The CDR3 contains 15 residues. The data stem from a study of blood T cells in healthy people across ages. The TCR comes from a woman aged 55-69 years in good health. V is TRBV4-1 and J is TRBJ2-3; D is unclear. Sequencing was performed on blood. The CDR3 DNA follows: TGCGCCAGCAGCCAAGTCCATGACCCGGGAGATACGCAGTATTTT. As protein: CASSQVHDPGDTQYF.